Listed below are T cell receptor beta chains from one sample, sequenced in a study of early T cells in non-severe SARS-CoV-2 infection. TCRdb fed the 5' RACE reads into MiXCR, producing one record per CDR3 protein. The table has some 82,000 distinct CDR3 sequences, less than 15% seen once. The sequenced sample was whole blood, obtained at baseline. These receptors were collected from an adult who was a healthcare worker with PCR-confirmed SARS-CoV-2 infection or an uninfected control (not recorded which). CDR3s include the opening cysteine and the closing phenylalanine or tryptophan. Fields, in order: J gene, V gene, CDR3 protein.

>TRBJ1-3|TRBV5-1
CASSSQGADRNTIYF
>TRBJ2-5|TRBV19
CASSTRAHTPGETQYF
>TRBJ2-1|TRBV19
CASSITSYNEQFF
>TRBJ2-3|TRBV20-1
CSAVGGSGEDTQYF
>TRBJ2-7|TRBV20-1
CSLDLAGEVYEQYF
>TRBJ2-7|TRBV5-1
CASSLTGAPDEQYF
>TRBJ2-1|TRBV6-5
CASSTPGASYNEQFF
>TRBJ2-2|TRBV14
CASSPAPRNTGELFF
>TRBJ1-2|TRBV5-1
CASSPPSTGPRGYTF
>TRBJ1-1|TRBV7-9
CASSFRGQGNTEAFF
>TRBJ1-2|TRBV19
CASSMAVSRGYTF
>TRBJ1-6|TRBV3-1
CASSSGQGHSPLHF
>TRBJ2-2|TRBV6-5
CASSNNRGFGAGELFF
>TRBJ2-7|TRBV20-1
CSARAGSYEQYF
>TRBJ2-2|TRBV12-3/TRBV12-4
CAAEDSNTGELFF
>TRBJ2-7|TRBV27
CASSFPGAYEQYF
>TRBJ2-1|TRBV6-6
CASSNIRGDEQFF
>TRBJ2-3|TRBV3-1
CASSPDSGIKTDTQYF
>TRBJ1-1|TRBV11-2
CASSGSPGRTEAFF
>TRBJ1-1|TRBV5-1
CASSSGDIGNTEAFF
>TRBJ2-3|TRBV10-3
CAIRPGLAGAADTQYF
>TRBJ2-3|TRBV7-6
CASSLGQGRDTDTQYF
>TRBJ2-5|TRBV10-2
CASTVGGETQYF
>TRBJ2-7|TRBV5-1
CASSYYGDPGLAGEFYEQYF
>TRBJ2-3|TRBV29-1
CSAPLAVATDTQYF